One sample yielded the 3 T cell receptor beta chains listed below, sequenced in a study of shared clonotypes between healthy human individuals. Sequencing was performed with immunoSEQ multiplex PCR; in TCRdb, only in-frame clones are kept and a portion is missing. The sample yields some 2.1 million clones, 90% to 95% seen once. CD8 cells classed as naive were CD45RO-negative and positively selected for CCR7, excluding terminally differentiated effector memory CD45RA+ cells. Sequencing was done on a sample of naive CD8+ T cells from PBMCs. These receptors all come from a man between 18 and 29 years old in good health. Some clones in this sample may be carry-over from other donors' samples.

The chain is built from TRBV29-1 and TRBJ1-4; a weak D match, TRBD1 (5 bases). This CDR3 has 15 amino acids. Germline CDR1 SQVTM, CDR2 ANQGSEA. V was cut by 1 base and J by 7 bases, with 16 bases left in between. The CDR3 spells CSVEGWDYESEKLFF. The CDR3 DNA follows: TGCAGCGTTGAAGGGTGGGACTATGAGTCTGAAAAACTGTTTTTT.

The chain uses TRBV7-8 and TRBJ1-2; D uncertain. Germline V lookup: CDR1 SGHVS, CDR2 FQNEAQ. Trimming shortened V by 8 bases and J by 0 bases, and 10 bases separated the two germline ends. The CDR3 contains 13 residues. Written as DNA, the CDR3 is TGTGCCAGCGGCAGAGTTCCTAACTATGGCTACACCTTC. Amino acids: CASGRVPNYGYTF.

CDR3 DNA: TGTGCAACGTGGTTCGGGACAACCTCCTACGAGCAGTACTTC. Its translation: CATWFGTTSYEQYF. The chain combines TRBV2 with TRBJ2-7, with a possible D match to TRBD1 (6 bases). CDR1 is SNHLY and CDR2 is FYNNEI in the germline V gene. This CDR3 region has 14 residues.